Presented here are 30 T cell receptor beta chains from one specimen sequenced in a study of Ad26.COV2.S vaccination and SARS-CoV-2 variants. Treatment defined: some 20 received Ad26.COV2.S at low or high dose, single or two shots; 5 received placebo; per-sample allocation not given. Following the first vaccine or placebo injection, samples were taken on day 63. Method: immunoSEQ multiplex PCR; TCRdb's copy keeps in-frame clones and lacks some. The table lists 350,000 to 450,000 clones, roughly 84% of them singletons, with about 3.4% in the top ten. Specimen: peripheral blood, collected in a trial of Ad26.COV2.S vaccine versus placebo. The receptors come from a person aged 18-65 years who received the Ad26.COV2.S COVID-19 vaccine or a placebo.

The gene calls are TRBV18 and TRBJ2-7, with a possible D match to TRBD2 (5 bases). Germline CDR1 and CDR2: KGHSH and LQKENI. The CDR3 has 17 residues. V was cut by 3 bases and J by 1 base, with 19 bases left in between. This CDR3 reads CASSPGAKGRDSYEQYF. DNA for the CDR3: TGTGCCAGCTCACCGGGCGCAAAGGGTCGGGATTCCTACGAGCAGTACTTC.

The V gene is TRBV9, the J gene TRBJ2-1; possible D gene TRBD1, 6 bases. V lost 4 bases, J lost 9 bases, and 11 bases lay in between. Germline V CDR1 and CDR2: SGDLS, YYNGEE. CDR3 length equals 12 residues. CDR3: CASSLRGGEQFF. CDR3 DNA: TGTGCCAGCAGCCTCAGGGGCGGTGAGCAGTTCTTC.

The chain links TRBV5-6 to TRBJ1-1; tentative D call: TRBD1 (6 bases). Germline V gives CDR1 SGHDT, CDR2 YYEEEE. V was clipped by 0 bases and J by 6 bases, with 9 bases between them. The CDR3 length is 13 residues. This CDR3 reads CASSLEGDPEAFF. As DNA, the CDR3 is TGTGCCAGCAGCTTGGAGGGGGATCCTGAAGCTTTCTTT.

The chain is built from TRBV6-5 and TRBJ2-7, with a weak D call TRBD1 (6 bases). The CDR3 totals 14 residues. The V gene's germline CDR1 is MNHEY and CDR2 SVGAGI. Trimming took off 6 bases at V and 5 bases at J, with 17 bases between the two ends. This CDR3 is CASSFTGIPDEQYF. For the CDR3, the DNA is TGTGCCAGCAGCTTCACAGGGATCCCAGACGAGCAGTACTTC.

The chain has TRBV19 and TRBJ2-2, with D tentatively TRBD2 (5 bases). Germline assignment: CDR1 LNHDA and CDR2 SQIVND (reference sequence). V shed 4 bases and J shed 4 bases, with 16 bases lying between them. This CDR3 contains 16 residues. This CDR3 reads CASSKSAPAGTGELFF. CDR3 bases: TGTGCCAGTAGTAAATCGGCCCCCGCGGGCACCGGGGAGCTGTTTTTT.

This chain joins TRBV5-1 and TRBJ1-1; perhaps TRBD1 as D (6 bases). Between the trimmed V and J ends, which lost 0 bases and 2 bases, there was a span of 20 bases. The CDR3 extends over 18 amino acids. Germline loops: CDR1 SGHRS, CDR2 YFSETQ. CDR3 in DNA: TGCGCCAGCAGCTTGGGGTCCTTTCGAGGGGGACGCAACACTGAAGCTTTCTTT. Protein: CASSLGSFRGGRNTEAFF.

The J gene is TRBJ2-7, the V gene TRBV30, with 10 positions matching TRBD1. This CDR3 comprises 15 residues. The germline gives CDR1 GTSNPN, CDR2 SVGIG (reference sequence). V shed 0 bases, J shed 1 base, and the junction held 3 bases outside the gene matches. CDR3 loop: CAWSVGTGASYEQYF. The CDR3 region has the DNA TGTGCCTGGAGTGTAGGGACAGGGGCATCCTACGAGCAGTACTTC.

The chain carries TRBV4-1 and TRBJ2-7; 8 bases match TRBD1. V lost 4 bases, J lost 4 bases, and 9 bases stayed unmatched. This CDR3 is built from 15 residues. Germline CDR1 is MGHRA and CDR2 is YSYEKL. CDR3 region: CASSLGTGGRYEQYF. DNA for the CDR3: TGCGCCAGCAGCCTCGGAACAGGGGGACGGTACGAGCAGTACTTC.

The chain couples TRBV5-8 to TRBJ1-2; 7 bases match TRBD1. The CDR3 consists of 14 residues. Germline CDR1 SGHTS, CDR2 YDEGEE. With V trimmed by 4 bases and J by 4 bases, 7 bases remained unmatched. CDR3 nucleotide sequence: TGTGCCAGCAGCCGCGGACAGGAGGGCTATGGCTACACCTTC. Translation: CASSRGQEGYGYTF.

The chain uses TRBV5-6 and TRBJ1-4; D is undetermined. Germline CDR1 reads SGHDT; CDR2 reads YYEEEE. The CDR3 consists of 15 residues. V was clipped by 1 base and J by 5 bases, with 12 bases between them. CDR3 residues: CASSLKASNNEKLFF. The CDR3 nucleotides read TGTGCCAGCAGCTTGAAAGCATCTAACAATGAAAAACTGTTTTTT. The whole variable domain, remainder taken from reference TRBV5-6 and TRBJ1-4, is DAGVTQSPTHLIKTRGQQVTLRCSPKSGHDTVSWYQQALGQGPQFIFQYYEEEERQRGNFPDRFSGHQFPNYSSELNVNALLLGDSALYLCASSLKASNNEKLFFGSGTQLSVL.

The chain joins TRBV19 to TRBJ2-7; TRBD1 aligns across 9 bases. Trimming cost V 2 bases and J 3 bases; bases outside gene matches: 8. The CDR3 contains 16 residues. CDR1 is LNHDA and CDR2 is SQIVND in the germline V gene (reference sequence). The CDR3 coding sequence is TGTGCCAGTAGTATAACCCCGGGACAGGGACGCTACGAGCAGTACTTC. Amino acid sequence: CASSITPGQGRYEQYF.

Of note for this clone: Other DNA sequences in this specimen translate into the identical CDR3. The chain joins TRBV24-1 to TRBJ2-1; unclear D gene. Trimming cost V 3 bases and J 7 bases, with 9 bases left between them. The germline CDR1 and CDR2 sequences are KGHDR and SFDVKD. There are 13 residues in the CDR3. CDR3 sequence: CATSDLPGNEQFF. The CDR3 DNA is TGTGCCACCAGTGATCTCCCCGGGAATGAGCAGTTCTTC.

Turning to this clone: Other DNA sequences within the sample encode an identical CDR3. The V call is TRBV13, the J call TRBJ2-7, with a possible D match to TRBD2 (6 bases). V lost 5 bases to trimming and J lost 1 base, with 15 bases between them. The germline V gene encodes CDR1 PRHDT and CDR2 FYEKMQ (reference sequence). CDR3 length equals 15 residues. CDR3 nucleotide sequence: TGTGCCAGCAGCCTCGGGGGAAGTCCTTCCTACGAGCAGTACTTC. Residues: CASSLGGSPSYEQYF.

CDR3 in amino acids: CASSLRGIYGYTF. The CDR3 DNA follows: TGTGCCAGCAGCTTGCGAGGCATCTATGGCTACACCTTC. This rearrangement joins TRBV5-6 to TRBJ1-2, with D unresolved. Germline values: CDR1 SGHDT, CDR2 YYEEEE. The CDR3 consists of 13 residues. The germline V and J ends were trimmed by 1 base and 4 bases, with 8 bases remaining between them.

CDR3 in DNA: TGTGCCAGCAAGACAGGGGCCCTCGGGGAAAAACTGTTTTTT. Its translation is CASKTGALGEKLFF. The J gene is TRBJ1-4, the V gene TRBV7-9; TRBD1 agrees at 8 bases. Germline assignment: CDR1 SEHNR and CDR2 FQNEAQ (reference sequence). There are 14 residues in the CDR3. Trimming cost V 7 bases and J 8 bases; bases outside gene matches: 9.

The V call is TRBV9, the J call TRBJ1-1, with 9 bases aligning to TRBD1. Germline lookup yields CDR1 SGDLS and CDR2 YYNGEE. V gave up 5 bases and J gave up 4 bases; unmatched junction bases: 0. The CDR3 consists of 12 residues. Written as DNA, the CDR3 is TGTGCCAGCAGGGGACAGGGCACTGAAGCTTTCTTT. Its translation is CASRGQGTEAFF.

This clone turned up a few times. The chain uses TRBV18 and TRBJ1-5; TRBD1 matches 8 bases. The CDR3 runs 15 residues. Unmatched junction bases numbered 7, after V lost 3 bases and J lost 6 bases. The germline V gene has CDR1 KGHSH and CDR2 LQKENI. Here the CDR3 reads CASSPRAGGSQPQHF. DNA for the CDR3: TGTGCCAGCTCACCTCGGGCAGGGGGCAGTCAGCCCCAGCATTTT.

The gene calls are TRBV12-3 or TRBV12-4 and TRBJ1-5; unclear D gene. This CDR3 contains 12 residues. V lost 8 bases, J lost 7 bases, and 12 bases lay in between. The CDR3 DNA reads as TGTGCCAGCTCGAAGGGTACCCAGCCCCAGCATTTT. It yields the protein CASSKGTQPQHF.

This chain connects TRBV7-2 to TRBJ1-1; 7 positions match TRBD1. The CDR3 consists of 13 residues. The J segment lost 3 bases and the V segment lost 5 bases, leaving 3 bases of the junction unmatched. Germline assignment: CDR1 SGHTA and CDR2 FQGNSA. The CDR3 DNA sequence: TGTGCCAGCAGCCGCGACAGGGACACTGAAGCTTTCTTT. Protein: CASSRDRDTEAFF.

For the CDR3, the DNA is TGTGCCAGCAGTTACGCCCTGGGGTATGGCTACACCTTC. Protein: CASSYALGYGYTF. The V gene is TRBV6-2 or TRBV6-3, the J gene TRBJ1-2; D unclear. The V end was cut by 2 bases, the J end by 5 bases, with 9 bases between. This CDR3 has 13 amino acids. Germline V gene data show CDR1 as MNHEY and CDR2 as SVGEGT.

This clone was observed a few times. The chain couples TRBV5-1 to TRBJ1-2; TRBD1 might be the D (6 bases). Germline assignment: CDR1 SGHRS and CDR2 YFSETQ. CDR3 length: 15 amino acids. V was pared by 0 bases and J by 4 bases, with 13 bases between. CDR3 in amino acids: CASSLAGGATYGYTF. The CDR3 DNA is TGCGCCAGCAGCTTGGCGGGGGGGGCCACCTATGGCTACACCTTC.

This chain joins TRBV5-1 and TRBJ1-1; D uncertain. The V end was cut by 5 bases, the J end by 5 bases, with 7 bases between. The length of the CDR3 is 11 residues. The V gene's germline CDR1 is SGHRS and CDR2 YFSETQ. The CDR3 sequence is CASRRGTEAFF. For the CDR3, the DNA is TGCGCCAGCAGGCGAGGAACTGAAGCTTTCTTT.

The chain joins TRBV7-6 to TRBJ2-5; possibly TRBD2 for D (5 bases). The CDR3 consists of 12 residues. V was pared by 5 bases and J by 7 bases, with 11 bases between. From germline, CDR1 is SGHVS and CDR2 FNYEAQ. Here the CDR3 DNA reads TGTGCCAGCAGCCCCGGTCGGGGGACCCAGTACTTC. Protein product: CASSPGRGTQYF.

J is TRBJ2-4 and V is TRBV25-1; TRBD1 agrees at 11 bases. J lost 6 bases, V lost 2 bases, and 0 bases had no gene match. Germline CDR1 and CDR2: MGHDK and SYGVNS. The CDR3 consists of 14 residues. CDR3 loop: CASSEGTGGNIQYF. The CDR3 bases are TGTGCCAGCAGTGAAGGGACAGGGGGAAACATTCAGTACTTC.

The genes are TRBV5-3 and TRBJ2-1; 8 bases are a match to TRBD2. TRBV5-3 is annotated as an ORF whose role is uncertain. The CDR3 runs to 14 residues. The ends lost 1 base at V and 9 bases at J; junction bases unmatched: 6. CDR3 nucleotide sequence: TGTGCCAGAAGCTTGCTCGGGGGGGCCCCTGAGCAGTTCTTC. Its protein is CARSLLGGAPEQFF.

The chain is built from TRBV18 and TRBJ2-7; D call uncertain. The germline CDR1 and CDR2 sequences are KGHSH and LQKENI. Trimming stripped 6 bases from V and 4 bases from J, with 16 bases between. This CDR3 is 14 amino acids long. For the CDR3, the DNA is TGTGCCAGCTCTCAACCCGGTTCCCCTTACGAGCAGTACTTC. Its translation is CASSQPGSPYEQYF. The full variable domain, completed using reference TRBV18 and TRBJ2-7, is NAGVMQNPRHLVRRRGQEARLRCSPMKGHSHVYWYRQLPEEGLKFMVYLQKENIIDESGMPKERFSAEFPKEGPSILRIQQVVRGDSAAYFCASSQPGSPYEQYFGPGTRLTVT.

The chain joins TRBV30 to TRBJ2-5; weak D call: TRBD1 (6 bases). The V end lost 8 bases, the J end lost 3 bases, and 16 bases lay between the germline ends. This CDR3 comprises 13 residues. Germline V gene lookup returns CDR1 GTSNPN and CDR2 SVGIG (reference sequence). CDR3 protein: CARERWTEETQYF. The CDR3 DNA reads TGTGCCCGCGAACGGTGGACAGAAGAGACCCAGTACTTC. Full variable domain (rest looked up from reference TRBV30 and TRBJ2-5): SQTIHQWPATLVQPVGSPLSLECTVEGTSNPNLYWYRQAAGRGLQLLFYSVGIGQISSEVPQNLSASRPQDRQFILSSKKLLLSDSGFYLCARERWTEETQYFGPGTRLLVL.

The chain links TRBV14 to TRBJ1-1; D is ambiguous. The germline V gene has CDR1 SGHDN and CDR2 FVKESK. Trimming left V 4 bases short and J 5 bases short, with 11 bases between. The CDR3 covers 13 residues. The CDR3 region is CASSRRTGTEAFF. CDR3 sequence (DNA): TGTGCCAGCAGCCGACGGACGGGGACTGAAGCTTTCTTT. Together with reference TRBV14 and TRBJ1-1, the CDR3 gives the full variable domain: EAGVTQFPSHSVIEKGQTVTLRCDPISGHDNLYWYRRVMGKEIKFLLHFVKESKQDESGMPNNRFLAERTGGTYSTLKVQPAELEDSGVYFCASSRRTGTEAFFGQGTRLTVV.

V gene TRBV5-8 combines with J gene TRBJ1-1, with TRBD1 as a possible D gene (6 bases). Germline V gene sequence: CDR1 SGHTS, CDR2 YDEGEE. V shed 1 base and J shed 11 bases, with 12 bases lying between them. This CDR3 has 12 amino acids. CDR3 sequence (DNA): TGTGCCAGCAGCTTGAGGGGGGCTGGGGCTTTCTTT. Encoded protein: CASSLRGAGAFF.

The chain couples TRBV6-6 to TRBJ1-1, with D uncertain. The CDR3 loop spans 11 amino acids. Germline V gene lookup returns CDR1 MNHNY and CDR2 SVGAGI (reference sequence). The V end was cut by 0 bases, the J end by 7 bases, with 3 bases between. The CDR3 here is CASSYSVEAFF. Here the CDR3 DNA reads TGTGCCAGCAGTTACTCGGTTGAAGCTTTCTTT.